These T cell receptor beta chains were read from a single sample in a study of spatial heterogeneity in lung cancer. MiXCR was run by TCRdb on the 5' RACE reads, yielding one entry per CDR3 protein. Of 10,000 to 15,000 distinct CDR3 sequences detected, 15% to 20% appear once; the ten largest clones hold around 52%. The input for sequencing was PBMCs, taken at surgery. The receptors originated from a male donor with early-stage non-small cell lung cancer. CDR3s include the opening cysteine and the closing phenylalanine or tryptophan. Fields, in order: V gene, D gene, clone size, J gene, CDR3 DNA, CDR3 protein. A D gene is named only where the DNA matches it firmly. Rows give clone size only sometimes, using once, few, many, or a class for an expanded clone.

V: TRBV27
D: TRBD1
size: many
J: TRBJ1-2
DNA: TGTGCCAGCAGTTTATCTGTCGGGGACAGGACGTATGGCTACACCTTC
CDR3: CASSLSVGDRTYGYTF

V: TRBV27
D: TRBD2
size: -
J: TRBJ2-1
DNA: TGTGCCAGCAGTTTAACGGGACTAAGCAATGAGCAGTTCTTC
CDR3: CASSLTGLSNEQFF

V: TRBV6-1
D: TRBD1
size: many
J: TRBJ2-3
DNA: TGTGCCAGCACCCTGAACCCGAGGACAGGGCCGGCGGATACGCAGTATTTT
CDR3: CASTLNPRTGPADTQYF

V: TRBV29-1
D: -
size: once
J: TRBJ1-2
DNA: TGCAGCGCAGGGACGGAGGGAAACTTC
CDR3: CSAGTEGNF

V: TRBV19
D: -
size: many
J: TRBJ2-1
DNA: TGTGCCAGTAGTATCCAAGGGTGGCATGAGCAGTTCTTC
CDR3: CASSIQGWHEQFF

V: TRBV28
D: -
size: many
J: TRBJ2-7
DNA: TGTGCCAGCAGTTCACTTGCCGATTGGGTCTACGAGCAGTACTTC
CDR3: CASSSLADWVYEQYF

V: TRBV20-1
D: -
size: -
J: TRBJ2-1
DNA: TGCAGTGCTAGAGATCTCCCCTACAATGAGCAGTTCTTC
CDR3: CSARDLPYNEQFF

V: TRBV28
D: -
size: -
J: TRBJ2-7
DNA: TGTGCCAGCAGTTTATGGGATGAAGCTACCTACGAGCAGTACTTC
CDR3: CASSLWDEATYEQYF

V: TRBV28
D: -
size: -
J: TRBJ2-5
DNA: TGTGCCAGCCTAGCCCCAGCGGGTGAGACCCAGTACTTC
CDR3: CASLAPAGETQYF

V: TRBV30
D: -
size: -
J: TRBJ1-2
DNA: TGTGCCTGGAAGGGGGACTATGGCTACACCTTC
CDR3: CAWKGDYGYTF

V: TRBV5-4
D: TRBD1
size: few
J: TRBJ2-1
DNA: TGTGCCAGCAGCATCCGGGACAGGGGTTTTATTGAGCAGTTCTTC
CDR3: CASSIRDRGFIEQFF

V: TRBV2
D: TRBD2
size: few
J: TRBJ2-5
DNA: TGTGCCAGCAGTGAAAGACTAGCAGAAGAGACCCAGTACTTC
CDR3: CASSERLAEETQYF

V: TRBV27
D: -
size: -
J: TRBJ1-2
DNA: TGTGCCAGCAGAGAACTTGGGGTACAGGGTAACTATGGCTACACCTTC
CDR3: CASRELGVQGNYGYTF

V: TRBV20-1
D: TRBD2
size: -
J: TRBJ2-1
DNA: TGCAGTGCCGGAACTAGCGGGAGTGGGGATGAGCAGTTCTTC
CDR3: CSAGTSGSGDEQFF

V: TRBV6-5
D: -
size: few
J: TRBJ1-1
DNA: TGTGCCAGCAGTCGGGGGCCCCCCAAAGAAGCTTTCTTT
CDR3: CASSRGPPKEAFF

V: TRBV15
D: -
size: -
J: TRBJ2-3
DNA: TGTGCCACCAGCAGAGATGGGGCGGGGTACACAGATACGCAGTATTTT
CDR3: CATSRDGAGYTDTQYF

V: TRBV5-4
D: -
size: few
J: TRBJ2-3
DNA: TGTGCCAGCAGCTTGGAAGGCGGGTCAGCAACTAGCACAGATACGCAGTATTTT
CDR3: CASSLEGGSATSTDTQYF

V: TRBV4-1
D: -
size: medium-sized
J: TRBJ2-7
DNA: TGCGCCAGCAGCCAAGGAGCAGGGATCATGGTAGGGACTCTATACGAGCAGTACTTC
CDR3: CASSQGAGIMVGTLYEQYF

V: TRBV7-9
D: TRBD2
size: many
J: TRBJ2-3
DNA: TGTGCCAGCAGCTCGGGGGGAGGGCGCAACACAGATACGCAGTATTTT
CDR3: CASSSGGGRNTDTQYF

V: TRBV15
D: TRBD1
size: few
J: TRBJ1-6
DNA: TGTGCCACCGCGACAGGGGGCAACGGTTCACCCCTCCACTTT
CDR3: CATATGGNGSPLHF

V: TRBV2
D: -
size: -
J: TRBJ2-3
DNA: TGTGCCAGCAGGAAAGGGAGTCTCACTTCAGATACGCAGTATTTT
CDR3: CASRKGSLTSDTQYF

V: TRBV18
D: TRBD1
size: -
J: TRBJ1-6
DNA: TGTGCCAGCTCACCAGGACAGGGAGGGTCACCCCTCCACTTT
CDR3: CASSPGQGGSPLHF

V: TRBV4-1
D: -
size: many
J: TRBJ2-1
DNA: TGCGCCAGCAGCCCCGGGGGCTACAATGAGCAGTTCTTC
CDR3: CASSPGGYNEQFF

V: TRBV20-1
D: -
size: medium-sized
J: TRBJ2-5
DNA: TGCAGTGCTAGAGAGATCCAGTATCCAGAGACCCAGTACTTC
CDR3: CSAREIQYPETQYF

V: TRBV2
D: TRBD2
size: -
J: TRBJ2-3
DNA: TGTGCCAGCAGTACTAGCGGGAGACGTACAGATACGCAGTATTTT
CDR3: CASSTSGRRTDTQYF

V: TRBV9
D: -
size: few
J: TRBJ1-2
DNA: TGTGCCAGCAGCGTAGATACAGAAGCCCTGGACTATGGCTACACCTTC
CDR3: CASSVDTEALDYGYTF

V: TRBV12-3/TRBV12-4
D: TRBD2
size: -
J: TRBJ2-3
DNA: TGTGCCAGCAGTCTTCCCGGGACTAGCGCAACAGATACGCAGTATTTT
CDR3: CASSLPGTSATDTQYF

V: TRBV4-2
D: -
size: many
J: TRBJ2-7
DNA: TGTGCCAGCAGCCAAGATCTCGGCAGCTTCTACGAGCAGTACTTC
CDR3: CASSQDLGSFYEQYF

V: TRBV3-1
D: -
size: -
J: TRBJ2-3
DNA: TGTGCCAGCAGCCCCAGCCCCGCAGATACGCAGTATTTT
CDR3: CASSPSPADTQYF

V: TRBV30
D: -
size: -
J: TRBJ2-3
DNA: TGTGCCTGGAACCTAGGTCCTAGCACAGATACGCAGTATTTT
CDR3: CAWNLGPSTDTQYF

V: TRBV24-1
D: -
size: many
J: TRBJ2-7
DNA: TGTCCCCACCAGAAAGTGTTGTACAGTGAAAATTCGTCCACCTTGGATGAGCAGTACTTC
CDR3: CPHQKVLYSENSSTLDEQYF

V: TRBV9
D: -
size: few
J: TRBJ2-7
DNA: TGTGCCAGCAGCGTAGCTCCCGGCCAGTACGAGCAGTACTTC
CDR3: CASSVAPGQYEQYF

V: TRBV10-2
D: -
size: -
J: TRBJ2-1
DNA: TGCGCCAGCAGGAGGGCGCTGGAAAACAATGAGCAGTTCTTC
CDR3: CASRRALENNEQFF

V: TRBV3-1
D: -
size: -
J: TRBJ2-5
DNA: TGTGCCAGCAGCCGGGACCAGCTTAAAGAGACCCAGTACTTC
CDR3: CASSRDQLKETQYF

V: TRBV7-2
D: TRBD2
size: many
J: TRBJ2-1
DNA: TGTGCCAGCAGCTTAGTGGGGGGGGAGTTCATCAATGAGCAGTTCTTC
CDR3: CASSLVGGEFINEQFF

V: TRBV10-2
D: -
size: few
J: TRBJ2-3
DNA: TGCGCCAGCACCCGACCTATCGGCACAGATACGCAGTATTTT
CDR3: CASTRPIGTDTQYF

V: TRBV5-5
D: TRBD2
size: -
J: TRBJ2-2
DNA: TGTGCCAGCAGCTTCAGCGGGAGGGCCGGGGAGCTGTTTTTT
CDR3: CASSFSGRAGELFF

V: TRBV5-5
D: TRBD1
size: many
J: TRBJ2-5
DNA: TGTGCCAGCAGACTTGGGACAGGGGGCGAGACCCAGTACTTC
CDR3: CASRLGTGGETQYF

V: TRBV6-1
D: TRBD1
size: many
J: TRBJ2-7
DNA: TGTGCCAGCGGGGACAGGGGGTACGAGCAGTACTTC
CDR3: CASGDRGYEQYF

V: TRBV3-1
D: TRBD2
size: -
J: TRBJ2-1
DNA: TGTGCCAGCAGCCAGACCGCTAGCGGGAGGAGGGGTGAGCAGTTCTTC
CDR3: CASSQTASGRRGEQFF

V: TRBV7-8
D: TRBD1
size: many
J: TRBJ2-4
DNA: TGTGCCAGCAGCTTAGTACAGGGGGGACTCACGGACATTCAGTACTTC
CDR3: CASSLVQGGLTDIQYF

V: TRBV27
D: -
size: -
J: TRBJ1-5
DNA: TGTGCCAGCAGTTTTAAGGGTGATCAGCCCCAGCATTTT
CDR3: CASSFKGDQPQHF

V: TRBV12-3/TRBV12-4
D: -
size: many
J: TRBJ2-7
DNA: TGTGCCAGCAGTCCAATATATGGGGTAGGGACGTATGAGCAGTACTTC
CDR3: CASSPIYGVGTYEQYF

V: TRBV12-3/TRBV12-4
D: -
size: many
J: TRBJ1-2
DNA: TGTGCCAGCAGTTTAGCGACGGCTAATGGCTACACCTTC
CDR3: CASSLATANGYTF

V: TRBV20-1
D: TRBD2
size: many
J: TRBJ2-7
DNA: TGCAGTGCCCAAAACGGGAGGGCCAGGGCCTACGAGCAGTACTTC
CDR3: CSAQNGRARAYEQYF

V: TRBV19
D: -
size: -
J: TRBJ2-3
DNA: TGTGCCAGTAGAGGAGTTGCAGATACGCAGTATTTT
CDR3: CASRGVADTQYF

V: TRBV11-3
D: -
size: few
J: TRBJ2-3
DNA: TGTGCCAGCAGCTCGGAGGCTACGACAGATACGCAGTATTTT
CDR3: CASSSEATTDTQYF

V: TRBV11-1
D: TRBD1
size: few
J: TRBJ2-3
DNA: TGTGCCAGCACCCTAGGACAGGGGGACACAGATACGCAGTATTTT
CDR3: CASTLGQGDTDTQYF

V: TRBV13
D: TRBD2
size: medium-sized
J: TRBJ2-1
DNA: TGTGCCAGCAGCTTACGCACTAGCGGGAGTAATGAGCAGTTCTTC
CDR3: CASSLRTSGSNEQFF

V: TRBV4-1
D: -
size: -
J: TRBJ1-2
DNA: TGCGCCAGCAGCCAAGACTGGCCAGGTCGGGAGAACTATGGCTACACCTTC
CDR3: CASSQDWPGRENYGYTF

V: TRBV19
D: TRBD1
size: many
J: TRBJ2-7
DNA: TGTGCCAGTAGTACCTTTGGGACAGCAAATACCAGATACGAGCAGTACTTC
CDR3: CASSTFGTANTRYEQYF

V: TRBV10-3
D: -
size: many
J: TRBJ2-1
DNA: TGTGCCATCAGTGAGTCGACTCACAATGAGCAGTTCTTC
CDR3: CAISESTHNEQFF

V: TRBV7-2
D: -
size: -
J: TRBJ2-1
DNA: TGTGCCAGCAGCTTCCCCGGTGTTTTCCAGTTCTTC
CDR3: CASSFPGVFQFF

V: TRBV5-1
D: -
size: many
J: TRBJ2-7
DNA: TGCGCCAGCAGCTTGGCTGTTTCTTCCTACGAGCAGTACTTC
CDR3: CASSLAVSSYEQYF

V: TRBV18
D: -
size: many
J: TRBJ1-5
DNA: TGTGCCAGCTCACCACCGAGGGGGGATCGGCAGCCCCAGCATTTT
CDR3: CASSPPRGDRQPQHF